Each of the 13 T cell receptor beta chains below was sequenced from the same sample in a study of shared clonotypes between healthy human individuals. This table comes from immunoSEQ multiplex PCR, and its TCRdb copy is limited to in-frame clones, with some not included. Of 2 million to 2.5 million clones listed, approximately 96% are singletons. The sequencing sample was made of naive CD4+ T cells sorted from blood. Subset here: CD45RA+ positively selected. Receptor source: a man aged 18 to 35 in good health.

V and J are TRBV19 and TRBJ2-1; D gene uncertain. V shed 2 bases and J shed 4 bases, with 12 bases lying between them. The CDR3 spans 15 residues. Germline CDR1 LNHDA, CDR2 SQIVND (reference sequence). CDR3 bases: TGTGCCAGTAGTATATCGCAGAACACTTACAATGAGCAGTTCTTC. Its translation is CASSISQNTYNEQFF.

This rearrangement joins TRBV5-6 to TRBJ2-5; 7 bases match TRBD2. Looked up from germline, CDR1 is SGHDT and CDR2 is YYEEEE. Trimming at V came to 4 bases and at J to 11 bases, leaving 8 bases not matched to a gene. This CDR3 comprises 12 residues. In nucleotides, the CDR3 is TGTGCCAGCAGCAGGACTAGTTTAACGCAGTACTTC. Translating it yields CASSRTSLTQYF.

The chain combines TRBV13 with TRBJ1-6; 9 positions match TRBD1. The V gene's germline CDR1 is PRHDT and CDR2 FYEKMQ (reference sequence). The CDR3 length is 17 residues. Trimming at V came to 6 bases and at J to 11 bases, leaving 17 bases not matched to a gene. CDR3 in amino acids: CASSRDPGQGKGTPLHF. Here the CDR3 DNA reads TGTGCCAGCAGTCGTGACCCGGGACAGGGAAAGGGAACACCCCTCCACTTT. The full variable domain, its missing parts supplied by reference TRBV13 and TRBJ1-6, is AAGVIQSPRHLIKEKRETATLKCYPIPRHDTVYWYQQGPGQDPQFLISFYEKMQSDKGSIPDRFSAQQFSDYHSELNMSSLELGDSALYFCASSRDPGQGKGTPLHFGNGTRLTVT.

This clone was counted only a few times. The V gene is TRBV7-8, the J gene TRBJ1-2; perhaps TRBD1 as D (6 bases). Per germline, CDR1 SGHVS and CDR2 FQNEAQ. The CDR3 extends over 16 amino acids. Trimming stripped 5 bases from V and 4 bases from J, with 20 bases between. The CDR3 is CASSPSAGGAGYGYTF. The CDR3 nucleotides read TGTGCCAGCAGCCCTAGCGCGGGGGGCGCAGGCTATGGCTACACCTTC. The full variable domain, with the rest looked up from reference TRBV7-8 and TRBJ1-2, is GAGVSQSPRYKVAKRGQDVALRCDPISGHVSLFWYQQALGQGPEFLTYFQNEAQLDKSGLPSDRFFAERPEGSVSTLKIQRTQQEDSAVYLCASSPSAGGAGYGYTFGSGTRLTVV.

The rearrangement links TRBV30 to TRBJ2-5; maybe TRBD1 (6 bases). The germline gives CDR1 GTSNPN, CDR2 SVGIG (reference sequence). Trimming took 3 bases from V and 5 from J, leaving 7 bases between them. The CDR3 runs to 11 residues. For the CDR3, the DNA is TGTGCCTGGAGAACAGGGGAGACCCAGTACTTC. Its protein product is CAWRTGETQYF.

This clone appeared a single time. J is TRBJ2-7 and V is TRBV4-1; the D gene could be TRBD1 or TRBD2 (6 bases each). Trimming removed 2 bases from V and 11 bases from J, with 16 bases in between. The CDR3 sequence is 13 residues long. The germline CDR1 and CDR2 sequences are MGHRA and YSYEKL. CDR3 DNA: TGCGCCAGCAGCCAAATACAGGGACTCCAGGAGTACTTC. This codes for CASSQIQGLQEYF.

The chain has TRBV19 and TRBJ2-2, with 7 bases lining up with TRBD1. Germline V gene lookup returns CDR1 LNHDA and CDR2 SQIVND (reference sequence). The V and J ends lost 0 bases and 3 bases, in that order; junction bases with no gene match: 16. The CDR3 is made up of 20 amino acids. The CDR3 reads CASSIDHARRQGKDTGELFF. DNA for the CDR3: TGTGCCAGTAGTATAGATCATGCTCGGCGACAGGGCAAGGACACCGGGGAGCTGTTTTTT.

This sequence joins TRBV18 and TRBJ1-1; 7 nucleotides match TRBD1. This CDR3 has 15 residues. Per the germline V gene, CDR1 is KGHSH and CDR2 is LQKENI. Trimming cost V 3 bases and J 2 bases; bases outside gene matches: 6. This CDR3 is CASSPVTGHNTEAFF. The CDR3, as DNA: TGTGCCAGCTCACCCGTGACAGGGCACAACACTGAAGCTTTCTTT.

This sequence joins TRBV6-5 and TRBJ1-3, with D possibly being TRBD1 (5 bases). CDR3 length equals 13 residues. Trimming stripped 7 bases from V and 4 bases from J, with 11 bases between. Germline V lookup: CDR1 MNHEY, CDR2 SVGAGI. The DNA for the CDR3 is TGTGCCAGCACCGGGGGGTTCGGAAACACCATATATTTT. Protein sequence: CASTGGFGNTIYF.

This chain joins TRBV2 and TRBJ1-4; unclear D gene. The V end lost 5 bases, the J end lost 8 bases, and 15 bases lay between the germline ends. Germline V gene lookup returns CDR1 SNHLY and CDR2 FYNNEI. CDR3 length: 14 amino acids. CDR3 loop: CASSPWIGKEKLFF. The CDR3, as DNA: TGTGCCAGCAGTCCCTGGATAGGTAAAGAAAAACTGTTTTTT.

V and J are TRBV7-2 and TRBJ1-4; perhaps TRBD1 as D (6 bases). CDR1 SGHTA and CDR2 FQGNSA come from the germline V gene. The V end lost 1 base, the J end lost 7 bases, and 10 bases lay between the germline ends. This CDR3 comprises 14 residues. CDR3 DNA sequence: TGTGCCAGCAGCTTAGACAGGGTGATTGAAAAACTGTTTTTT. The encoded protein is CASSLDRVIEKLFF.

CDR3 amino acids: CASSETGPGSSGNTIYF. The CDR3, as DNA: TGTGCCAGCAGTGAAACAGGGCCCGGTAGCTCTGGAAACACCATATATTTT. This chain uses TRBV6-1 with TRBJ1-3; D perhaps matches TRBD1 (6 bases). Trimming removed 2 bases from V and 0 bases from J, with 14 bases in between. This CDR3 has 17 residues. CDR1 MNHNS and CDR2 SASEGT come from the germline V gene.

The chain links TRBV7-2 to TRBJ2-7; 7 bases are a match to TRBD1. This CDR3 comprises 16 residues. Germline loops: CDR1 SGHTA, CDR2 FQGNSA. The V and J ends lost 5 bases and 3 bases, in that order; junction bases with no gene match: 13. The CDR3 sequence: CASSKDRTKDNYEQYF. CDR3 DNA sequence: TGTGCCAGCAGCAAGGACAGGACGAAGGATAACTACGAGCAGTACTTC. Full variable domain (rest looked up from reference TRBV7-2 and TRBJ2-7): GAGVSQSPSNKVTEKGKDVELRCDPISGHTALYWYRQSLGQGLEFLIYFQGNSAPDKSGLPSDRFSAERTGGSVSTLTIQRTQQEDSAVYLCASSKDRTKDNYEQYFGPGTRLTVT.